This is a list of T cell receptor beta chains from one sample in a study of blood T cell repertoires in COVID-19. TCRdb's table, derived via immunoSEQ multiplex PCR, lists solely in-frame clones and lacks some. The repertoire holds around 230,000 clones, 85% to 90% seen once, with 11% in the top ten. Sequencing was performed on peripheral blood. The source is a man aged 45-60 years with COVID-19, enrolled during active disease. Both conserved end residues are trimmed from each CDR3.

j_gene,v_gene,CDR3aa
TRBJ1-1,TRBV6-5,ASSLGQGKFGAF
TRBJ2-7,TRBV7-8,ASSTLAGVSYEQY
TRBJ1-1,TRBV25-1,ASSPSTGVLENTEAF
TRBJ2-7,TRBV19,ASKGTGTYEQY
TRBJ1-4,TRBV10-3,AISESRGAEEKLF
TRBJ2-1,TRBV6-5,ASVVSGTGEQF
TRBJ2-2,TRBV7-2,ASSLVVAGGSGELF
TRBJ1-1,TRBV19,ASRKVDRNTEAF
TRBJ2-3,TRBV7-3,ASSGTGGTDTQY
TRBJ1-1,TRBV2,ASRHTSLTQNTEAF
TRBJ2-1,TRBV7-3,ASSNLAGPYNEQF
TRBJ2-5,TRBV11-2,ASSLATTGRFGTQY
TRBJ2-3,TRBV30,AWRRGGSGTDTQY